This entry features one T cell receptor beta chain sequence. Which antigen it targets is not known. Base qualities were left out, and no much larger clone turns up one base away. The data were obtained in a study of blood T cell repertoires in COVID-19 (TCRdb year 2020). Study-level background: The collaborator samples originated in the United States, Italy and Spain and spanned the acute and convalescent phases of COVID-19. HLA class I and class II types, where available, came from metadata supplied by the sample provider rather than from assay-based typing. A freely available public database, intended as a resource for researchers studying the immune response to SARS-CoV-2, is where the repertoires were released. The sample metadata nearly always contained a de-identified subject ID, COVID-19 status, age in years and sex. Samples came from the ongoing ImmuneRACE study (first 160 participants) plus 1,254 subjects from 6 global collaborators. The prospective study material was composed of cDNA or gDNA derived from T cells, B-cell-depleted T cells, or PBMCs. The dataset comprised deeply sampled blood TCRbeta repertoires from subjects exposed to, actively infected with, or recovered from COVID-19.

The collaborating institutions used their own protocols to collect whole blood in K2EDTA tubes. For TCRbeta analysis, collaborator samples were shipped as frozen whole blood, as isolated PBMCs, or as DNA extracted from either sample type. TCRbeta CDR3 regions were amplified from genomic DNA by means of the immunoSEQ Assay, a bias-controlled multiplex PCR. In the source study's methods: Nucleated cell counts per sample were estimated from amplification of reference gene primers within the assay. Sequence reads were collapsed and filtered to measure the absolute abundance of every unique TCRbeta CDR3 rearrangement. For each sample, productive Simpson clonality was calculated by taking the square root of Simpson's diversity index across productive rearrangements. TCRdb took over this immuneACCESS table, retaining in-frame rearrangements with V and J assigned. Such tables are incomplete; in checked studies, under half of the missing clones stem from an unresolved V gene, and the remainder is unexplained. V, J and clone size derive from that table, while D and trimming were established from the DNA sequence. Recorded for this sample are tens of thousands of clones; around 90% of them occurred a single time. About 3% of the sample is held by the ten biggest clonotypes.

Broader findings and caveats from the paper: The amount of clinical and demographic metadata varied by source and participant and was provided uncurated.

V lost 6 bases and J lost 0 bases; the stretch between them is 11 bases long. The CDR3 covers 14 residues, taking in both the cysteine and the phenylalanine. The kept DNA is CDR3 alone, 42 bases in frame from the first base. CDR1 and CDR2 are drawn from the germline V gene: SNHLY, FYNNEI. Sequenced: peripheral blood. The chain employs TRBV2 and TRBJ1-2, with the D gene too uncertain to name. This TCR came from a woman between 45 and 60 years old with active or convalescent COVID-19. Here is the DNA: TGTGCCAGCAGCCTTTTGTCGGCTAACTATGGCTACACCTTC. Its amino acids are CASSLLSANYGYTF. The entire variable domain, with the stretches around the CDR3 drawn from the reference TRBV2 and TRBJ1-2 proteins, is EPEVTQTPSHQVTQMGQEVILRCVPISNHLYFYWYRQILGQKVEFLVSFYNNEISEKSEIFDDQFSVERPDGSNFTLKIRSTKLEDSAMYFCASSLLSANYGYTFGSGTRLTVV.